The present entry profiles one T cell receptor beta chain with its context. No antigen is known for it. After removal of 0 bases from V and 4 bases from J, the junction contained 7 bases not matched to a gene. This CDR3 contains 17 residues. For TCR beta, libraries came from quantitative 5'-RACE with molecular barcodes. MiXCR, run by TCRdb on the 5' RACE reads, gives a single entry per CDR3 protein. The repertoire has a few hundred thousand distinct CDR3 sequences, over 15% of them found once; the top ten carry less than 9%. These data originate in a study of CD8 T cells in ankylosing spondylitis. Findings and caveats of the study: Clones linked with disease were CD8+ and fairly uncommon in the peripheral blood.

This sequence was found in a male donor with ankylosing spondylitis or in good health (not recorded which). The chain combines TRBV12-3 or TRBV12-4 with TRBJ1-2; 11 nucleotides line up with TRBD1. Sequencing used blood, either unsorted or a sorted T cell fraction (not recorded which). CDR3 coding DNA: TGTGCCAGCAGTTTAGCCTCCGGACAGGGGGCTAGCTATGGCTACACCTTC. It yields the protein CASSLASGQGASYGYTF.